This TCR beta chain was profiled in a study of shared clonotypes between healthy human individuals. General observations from the study: Among non-shared clonotypes, generation probabilities were lower than among those shared by all four donors.

Measured with immunoSEQ multiplex PCR; TCRdb has only the in-frame clones, and not every one. Among millions of clones listed, just under 95% were seen once. Positively selected for CCR7, the CD45RO-negative cells used as naive CD8 cells excluded terminally differentiated effector memory CD45RA+ cells. To note about this clone: Its antigen is undetermined.

What was sequenced was naive CD8+ T cells sorted from blood. The clonotype originates from a man younger than 35 in good health.

The CDR3 coding sequence is TGTGCCTGGAGTGTACGGGACATCAGCTACGAGCAGTACTTC. It specifies CAWSVRDISYEQYF. The V call is TRBV30, the J call TRBJ2-7; TRBD1 might be the D (6 bases). CDR3 length: 14 residues. Per germline, CDR1 GTSNPN and CDR2 SVGIG (reference sequence). The V gene lost 0 bases and the J gene lost 3 bases, with 12 bases spanning the gap.